These T cell receptor beta chains were read from a single sample in a study of T-cell memory formation after mild COVID-19. TCRdb ran MiXCR on the 5' RACE reads and lists one entry per CDR3 protein. The table records about 290,000 distinct CDR3 sequences, roughly 15% of them present only once. Sequenced: PBMCs or a T cell subset sorted from them (not recorded which). All receptors come from a man aged 18 to 35 who had mild COVID-19 (a few samples of this study predate the infection). Cell type and time point are not known. Both conserved end residues are part of each CDR3. A D gene is named only where the DNA matches it firmly. Clone size, where shown, is once, few, many, or a class for clones that have expanded.

few	TRBJ2-7	-	TRBV2	TGTGCCAGCAGGGGGTTGAACGAGCAGTACTTC	CASRGLNEQYF
few	TRBJ2-3	TRBD2	TRBV12-3/TRBV12-4	TGTGCCAGCAGGCCCGGTGAGCGGGGGAGTAGTACGCAGTATTTT	CASRPGERGSSTQYF
many	TRBJ2-5	TRBD1	TRBV20-1	TGCAGTGCTGGAGACAGGGTGTTAAAGGAGACCCAGTACTTC	CSAGDRVLKETQYF
few	TRBJ2-7	-	TRBV5-1	TGCGCCAGCAGCTCTAGTGGGACGACCTACGAGCAGTACTTC	CASSSSGTTYEQYF
few	TRBJ2-3	-	TRBV5-5	TGTGCCACCTTTTCAATGGAGCAACAAGATACGCAGTATTTT	CATFSMEQQDTQYF
few	TRBJ2-1	-	TRBV18	TGTGCCAGCTCACCTGGGACAAGTGGGAACAATGAGCAGTTCTTC	CASSPGTSGNNEQFF
many	TRBJ1-3	-	TRBV12-3/TRBV12-4	TGTGCCAGCAGTTTATGGAGCTCTGGAAACACCATATATTTT	CASSLWSSGNTIYF
many	TRBJ2-5	-	TRBV6-2/TRBV6-3	TGTGCCAGCAGTTACAGGACTGAAGAGACCCAGTACTTC	CASSYRTEETQYF
-	TRBJ2-3	-	TRBV12-3/TRBV12-4	TGTGCCAGCAGCTTAGGTTCAATGACAGATACGCAGTATTTT	CASSLGSMTDTQYF
-	TRBJ1-1	-	TRBV20-1	TGCAGTGCTAGAGATAGGAGGGGCGGCACTGAAGCTTTCTTT	CSARDRRGGTEAFF
few	TRBJ2-1	-	TRBV12-3/TRBV12-4	TGTGCCAGCAGTTTAAGACTGAACAATGAGCAGTTCTTC	CASSLRLNNEQFF
-	TRBJ2-7	-	TRBV6-1	TGTGCCAGCAGTGACCTCCGCGAGCAGTACTTC	CASSDLREQYF
-	TRBJ2-7	-	TRBV20-1	TGCAGTGCTAGCATCAGTTCCTACGAGCAGTACTTC	CSASISSYEQYF
many	TRBJ2-5	TRBD1	TRBV6-1	TGTGCCAGCAGTGTTGGACAGGGCCTAAAAGAGACCCAGTACTTC	CASSVGQGLKETQYF
few	TRBJ2-7	-	TRBV5-1	TGCGCCAGCAGCGGGGCCGCTACCTACGAGCAGTACTTC	CASSGAATYEQYF
-	TRBJ1-1	-	TRBV12-3/TRBV12-4	TGTGCCAGCGGGGTGGCAGAGCACACTGAAGCTTTCTTT	CASGVAEHTEAFF
-	TRBJ2-5	-	TRBV4-3	TGCGCCAGCAGCCAAGATAGCATAGGGGGGGAGACCCAGTACTTC	CASSQDSIGGETQYF